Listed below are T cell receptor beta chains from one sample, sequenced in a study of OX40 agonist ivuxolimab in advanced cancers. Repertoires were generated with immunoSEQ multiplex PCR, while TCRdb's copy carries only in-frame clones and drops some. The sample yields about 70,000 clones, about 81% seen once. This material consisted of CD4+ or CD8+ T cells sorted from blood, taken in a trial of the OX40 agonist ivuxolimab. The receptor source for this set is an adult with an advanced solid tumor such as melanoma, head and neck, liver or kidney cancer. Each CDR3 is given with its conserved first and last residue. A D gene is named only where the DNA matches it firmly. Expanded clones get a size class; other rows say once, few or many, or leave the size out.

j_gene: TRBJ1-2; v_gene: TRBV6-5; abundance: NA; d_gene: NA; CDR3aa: CASSLTGLEGYTF; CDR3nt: TGTGCCAGCAGCTTAACAGGCTTAGAAGGCTACACCTTC
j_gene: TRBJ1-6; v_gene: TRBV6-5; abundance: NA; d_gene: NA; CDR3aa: CASSYSIRNSPLHF; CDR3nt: TGTGCCAGCAGTTACTCGATCAGGAATTCACCCCTCCACTTT
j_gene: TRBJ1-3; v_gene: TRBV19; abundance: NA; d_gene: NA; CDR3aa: CASIPDFEGNTIYF; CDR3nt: TGTGCCAGTATCCCAGACTTTGAGGGAAACACCATATATTTT
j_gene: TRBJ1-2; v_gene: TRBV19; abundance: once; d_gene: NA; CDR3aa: CASSIDLSAPLYGYTF; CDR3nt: TGTGCCAGTAGTATAGATCTGTCAGCACCACTCTATGGCTACACCTTC
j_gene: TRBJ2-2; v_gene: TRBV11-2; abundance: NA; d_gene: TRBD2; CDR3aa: CASSPRGLAGVDTGELFF; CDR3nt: TGTGCCAGCAGCCCCCGCGGTCTAGCGGGAGTCGACACCGGGGAGCTGTTTTTT
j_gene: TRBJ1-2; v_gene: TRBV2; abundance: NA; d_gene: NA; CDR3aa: CASSADRPLYGYTF; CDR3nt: TGTGCCAGCAGTGCAGACAGGCCCCTCTATGGCTACACCTTC
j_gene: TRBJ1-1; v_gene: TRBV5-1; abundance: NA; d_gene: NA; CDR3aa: CASIGQTSTEAFF; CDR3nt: TGCGCCAGCATTGGACAGACAAGCACTGAAGCTTTCTTT
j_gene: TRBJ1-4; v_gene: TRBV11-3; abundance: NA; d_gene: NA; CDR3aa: CASRNSELNEKLFF; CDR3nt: TGTGCCAGCAGAAACAGTGAACTCAATGAAAAACTGTTTTTT
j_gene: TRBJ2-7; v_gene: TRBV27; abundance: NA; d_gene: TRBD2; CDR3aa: CASSLSGGGGYEQYF; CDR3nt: TGTGCCAGCAGTTTATCGGGGGGGGGAGGGTACGAGCAGTACTTC
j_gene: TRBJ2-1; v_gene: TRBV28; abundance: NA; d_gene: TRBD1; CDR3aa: CASSLGGEGARGNEQFF; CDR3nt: TGTGCCAGCAGTTTAGGAGGAGAGGGGGCGAGAGGCAATGAGCAGTTCTTC
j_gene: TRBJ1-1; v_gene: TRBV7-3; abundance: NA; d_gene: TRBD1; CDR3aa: CASSLGGQGNTEAFF; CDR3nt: TGTGCCAGCAGCTTAGGCGGACAGGGGAACACTGAAGCTTTCTTT
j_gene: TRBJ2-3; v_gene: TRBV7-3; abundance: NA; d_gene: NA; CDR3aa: CASSPGGFQVFSTDTQYF; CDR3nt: TGTGCCAGCAGCCCCGGAGGGTTTCAGGTTTTTAGCACAGATACGCAGTATTTT